This T cell receptor (beta chain) was captured in a study of blood T cell repertoires in COVID-19. This CDR3 region has 16 residues. The germline CDR1 and CDR2 sequences are SGHRS and YFSETQ. V lost 2 bases and J lost 0, with 12 bases in between. Repertoires were generated with immunoSEQ multiplex PCR, while TCRdb's copy carries only in-frame clones and drops some. Here the sample spans 250,000 or so clones, nearly 90% being singletons. The clonotype was recovered from a woman aged 55-70 years with COVID-19, enrolled during active disease. Sequencing used peripheral blood. The chain joins TRBV5-1 to TRBJ2-1; the D gene is possibly TRBD2 (5 bases). This chain's CDR3 is CASSFSSSSSYNEQFF. CDR3 in DNA: TGCGCCAGCAGCTTCTCTAGCTCGAGCTCCTACAATGAGCAGTTCTTC.